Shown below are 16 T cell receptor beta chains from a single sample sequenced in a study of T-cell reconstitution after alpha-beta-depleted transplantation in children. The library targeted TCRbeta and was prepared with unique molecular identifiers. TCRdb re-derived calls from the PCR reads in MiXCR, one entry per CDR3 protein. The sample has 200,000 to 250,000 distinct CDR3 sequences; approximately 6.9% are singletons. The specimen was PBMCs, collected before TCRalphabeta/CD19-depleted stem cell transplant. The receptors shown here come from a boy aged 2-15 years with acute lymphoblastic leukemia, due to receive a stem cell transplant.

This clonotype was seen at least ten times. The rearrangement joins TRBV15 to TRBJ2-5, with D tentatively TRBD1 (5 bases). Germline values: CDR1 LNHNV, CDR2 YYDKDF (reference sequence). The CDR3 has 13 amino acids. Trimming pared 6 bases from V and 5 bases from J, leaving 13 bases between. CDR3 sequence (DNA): TGTGCCACCAGTCGACAGCTTGTGGAGACCCAGTACTTC. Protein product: CATSRQLVETQYF.

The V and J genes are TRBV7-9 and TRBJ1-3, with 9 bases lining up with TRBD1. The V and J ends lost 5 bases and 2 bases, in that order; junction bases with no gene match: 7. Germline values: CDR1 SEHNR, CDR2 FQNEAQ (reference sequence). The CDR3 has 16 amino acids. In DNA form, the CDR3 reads TGTGCCAGCAGCCCAGGACAGGGGAGGGCTGGAAACACCATATATTTT. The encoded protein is CASSPGQGRAGNTIYF.

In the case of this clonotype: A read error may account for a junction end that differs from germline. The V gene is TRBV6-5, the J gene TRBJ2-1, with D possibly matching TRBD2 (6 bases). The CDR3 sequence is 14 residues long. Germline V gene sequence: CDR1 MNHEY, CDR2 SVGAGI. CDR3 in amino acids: CVSSWGDSGNEQFF. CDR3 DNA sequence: TGTGTCAGCAGTTGGGGGGATTCTGGCAATGAGCAGTTCTTC.

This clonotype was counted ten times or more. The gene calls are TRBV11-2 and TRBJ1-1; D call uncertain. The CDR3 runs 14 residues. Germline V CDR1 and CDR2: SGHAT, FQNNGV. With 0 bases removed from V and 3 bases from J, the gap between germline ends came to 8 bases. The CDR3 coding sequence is TGTGCCAGCAGCTTAGAGCTAGCGGACACTGAAGCTTTCTTT. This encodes CASSLELADTEAFF.

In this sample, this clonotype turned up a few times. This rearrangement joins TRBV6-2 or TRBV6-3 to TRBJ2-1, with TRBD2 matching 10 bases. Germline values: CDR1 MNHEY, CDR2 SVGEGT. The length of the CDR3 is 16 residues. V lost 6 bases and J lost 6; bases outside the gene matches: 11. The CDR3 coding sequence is TGTGCCAGCAGGAACCGAGCGGGAGGGCCGGGCAATGAGCAGTTCTTC. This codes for CASRNRAGGPGNEQFF.

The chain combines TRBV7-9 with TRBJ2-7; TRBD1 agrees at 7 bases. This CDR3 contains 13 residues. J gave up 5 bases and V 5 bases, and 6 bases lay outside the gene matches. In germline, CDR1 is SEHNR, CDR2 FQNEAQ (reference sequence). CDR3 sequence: CASSQGVGHEQYF. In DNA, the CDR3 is TGTGCCAGCAGCCAGGGGGTGGGTCACGAGCAGTACTTC.

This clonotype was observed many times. Here the CDR3 DNA reads TGTGCCAGCAGTTTATCGGCCCGCCTCAGGGTTTCCTACGAGCAGTACTTC. This codes for CASSLSARLRVSYEQYF. The chain employs TRBV12-3 or TRBV12-4 and TRBJ2-7, with a tentative D call TRBD1 (5 bases). This CDR3 has 17 residues. V was shortened by 2 bases and J by 1 base, with 18 bases between the two germline ends.

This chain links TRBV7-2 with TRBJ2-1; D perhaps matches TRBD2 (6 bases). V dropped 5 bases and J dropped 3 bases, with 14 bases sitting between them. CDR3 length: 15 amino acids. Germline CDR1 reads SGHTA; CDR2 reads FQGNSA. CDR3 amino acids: CASSPHAGRYNEQFF. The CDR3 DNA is TGTGCCAGCAGCCCCCACGCGGGGCGCTACAATGAGCAGTTCTTC.

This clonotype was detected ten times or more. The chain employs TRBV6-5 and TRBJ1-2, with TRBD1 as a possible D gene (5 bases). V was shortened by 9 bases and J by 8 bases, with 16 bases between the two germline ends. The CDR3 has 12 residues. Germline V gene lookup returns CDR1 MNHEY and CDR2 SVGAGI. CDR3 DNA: TGTGCCAGTTACTCAGGGTCGAGAGGCTACACCTTC. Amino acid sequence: CASYSGSRGYTF.

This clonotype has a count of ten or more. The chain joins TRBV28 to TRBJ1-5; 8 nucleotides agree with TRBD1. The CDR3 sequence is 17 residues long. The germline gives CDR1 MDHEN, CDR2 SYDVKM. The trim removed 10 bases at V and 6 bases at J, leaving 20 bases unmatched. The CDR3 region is CATMTGQGFLFGQPQHF. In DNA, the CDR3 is TGTGCCACCATGACTGGACAGGGTTTTTTGTTTGGTCAGCCCCAGCATTTT.

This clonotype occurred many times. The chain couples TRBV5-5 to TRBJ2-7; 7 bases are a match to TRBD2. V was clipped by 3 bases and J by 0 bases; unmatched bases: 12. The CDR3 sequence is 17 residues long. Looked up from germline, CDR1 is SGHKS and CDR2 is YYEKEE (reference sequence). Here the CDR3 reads CASSSGASGLSSYEQYF. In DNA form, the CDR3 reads TGTGCCAGCAGCTCTGGGGCTAGCGGATTGAGCTCCTACGAGCAGTACTTC.

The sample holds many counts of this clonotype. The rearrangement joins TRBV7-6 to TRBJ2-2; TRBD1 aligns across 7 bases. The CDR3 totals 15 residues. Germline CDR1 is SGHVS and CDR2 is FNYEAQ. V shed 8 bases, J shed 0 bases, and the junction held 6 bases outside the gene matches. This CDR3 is CASRWDSSNTGELFF. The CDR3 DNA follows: TGTGCCAGCCGATGGGACAGCTCGAACACCGGGGAGCTGTTTTTT.

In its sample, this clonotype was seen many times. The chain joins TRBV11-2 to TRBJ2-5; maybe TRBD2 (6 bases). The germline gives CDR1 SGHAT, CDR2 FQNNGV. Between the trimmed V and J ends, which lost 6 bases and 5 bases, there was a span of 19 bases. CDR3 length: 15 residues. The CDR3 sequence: CASRTWRGRMETQYF. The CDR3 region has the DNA TGTGCCAGCAGGACTTGGCGGGGACGAATGGAGACCCAGTACTTC.

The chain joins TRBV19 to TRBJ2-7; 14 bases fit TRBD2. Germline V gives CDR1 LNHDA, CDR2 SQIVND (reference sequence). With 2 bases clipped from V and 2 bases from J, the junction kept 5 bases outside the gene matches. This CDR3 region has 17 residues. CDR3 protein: CASSITGTSGGTYEQYF. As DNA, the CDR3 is TGTGCCAGTAGTATAACCGGGACTAGCGGGGGAACCTACGAGCAGTACTTC.

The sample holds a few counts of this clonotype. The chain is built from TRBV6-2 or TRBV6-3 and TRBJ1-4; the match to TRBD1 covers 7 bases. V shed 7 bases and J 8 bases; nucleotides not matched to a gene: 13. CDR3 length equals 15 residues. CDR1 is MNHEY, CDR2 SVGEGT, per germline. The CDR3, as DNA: TGTGCCAGCACCCTAAGGGAGGGGGCGAAGGAAAAACTGTTTTTT. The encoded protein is CASTLREGAKEKLFF.

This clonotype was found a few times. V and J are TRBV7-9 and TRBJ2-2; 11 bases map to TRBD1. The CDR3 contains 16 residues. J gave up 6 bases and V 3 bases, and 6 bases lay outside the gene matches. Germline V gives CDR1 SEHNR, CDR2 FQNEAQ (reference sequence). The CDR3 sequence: CASSFTDRGQAGELFF. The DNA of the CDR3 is TGTGCCAGCAGCTTCACGGACAGGGGGCAGGCCGGGGAGCTGTTTTTT.